This T cell receptor beta chain was obtained from a study of blood T cells in healthy people across ages. Sample-barcoded 5' priming and a J-beta primer mix drove a second PCR of about 7 to 12 cycles. Each cDNA molecule was tagged by a template-switch adaptor with 12 random nucleotides. TCRdb used MiXCR to reprocess the 5' RACE reads, holding one entry per CDR3 protein. This sample yields 1.5 million to 2 million distinct CDR3 sequences, of which 28% are seen a single time; 7.7% belongs to the top ten. At least ten counts were recorded for this clonotype. As yet, its antigen is unknown. The total RNA that was extracted per sample amounted to at least 5 micrograms. Points from the study as a whole: Fewer expanded clones and more diversity marked long-lived versus aged donors.

There are 11 residues in the CDR3. CDR1 is MDHEN, CDR2 SYDVKM, per germline. Trimming removed 9 bases from V and 1 base from J, with 7 bases in between. The specimen sequenced was blood. V and J are TRBV28 and TRBJ2-7; no firm D call. The TCR originated in a woman aged 30 to 39 in good health. As DNA, the CDR3 is TGTGCCAGTGCGGTTTCCTACGAGCAGTACTTC. It specifies CASAVSYEQYF.